Listed here are 11 T cell receptor beta chains from one sample, sequenced in a study of blood T cell repertoires in COVID-19. The table came from immunoSEQ multiplex PCR; TCRdb's copy has only in-frame clones and leaves some out. This repertoire shows over 95,000 clones, about 89% found once; its top ten account for over 15%. The sequenced sample was peripheral blood. These TCRs come from a human donor with acute or convalescent COVID-19. The donor label of this sample is uncertain.

This clone was picked up many times. This rearrangement joins TRBV11-3 to TRBJ2-1; 8 nucleotides line up with TRBD1. The germline gives CDR1 SGHNT, CDR2 YENEEA. CDR3 length: 16 amino acids. Trimming cost V 4 bases and J 1 base; bases outside gene matches: 6. CDR3 sequence reads: CASSSRDRGSYNEQFF. For the CDR3, the DNA is TGTGCCAGCAGCTCCAGAGACAGGGGTTCCTACAATGAGCAGTTCTTC.

The chain couples TRBV4-2 to TRBJ2-5; D not resolved. CDR1 LGHNA and CDR2 YNFKEQ come from the germline V gene. The CDR3 totals 12 residues. The V end was cut by 1 base, the J end by 5 bases, with 5 bases between. The DNA of the CDR3 is TGTGCCAGCAGCCAAGCCCGGGAGACCCAGTACTTC. This codes for CASSQARETQYF.

The rearrangement uses TRBV5-4 and TRBJ2-5; 10 bases fit TRBD2. With 4 bases clipped from V and 3 bases from J, the junction kept 15 bases outside the gene matches. Germline V gene data show CDR1 as SGHNT and CDR2 as YYREEE (reference sequence). The CDR3 totals 18 residues. CDR3 in amino acids: CASSVGGASGGAKETQYF. The CDR3 coding sequence is TGTGCCAGCAGCGTGGGGGGTGCTAGCGGGGGAGCCAAAGAGACCCAGTACTTC.

The chain recombines TRBV28 with TRBJ1-2, with D possibly TRBD1 on 5 matching bases. This CDR3 is built from 13 residues. V was trimmed by 6 bases and J by 3 bases, leaving 11 bases between them. CDR1 and CDR2 from the germline V gene are MDHEN and SYDVKM. The chain's CDR3 is CASRAGGDYGYTF. As DNA, the CDR3 is TGTGCCAGCAGGGCCGGGGGGGACTATGGCTACACCTTC.

The chain joins TRBV3-1 (or the pseudogene TRBV3-2) to TRBJ2-1; a possible D gene is TRBD1 (5 bases). This CDR3 contains 12 residues. V shed 3 bases and J shed 12 bases, with 12 bases lying between them. The germline gives CDR1 LGHDT, CDR2 YNNKEL (reference sequence). This chain's CDR3 is CASSHQTVGQFF. The DNA for the CDR3 is TGTGCCAGCAGCCACCAGACAGTAGGGCAGTTCTTC.

This chain uses TRBV27 with TRBJ1-2, with a possible D match to TRBD1 (5 bases). Germline V lookup: CDR1 MNHEY, CDR2 SMNVEV (reference sequence). CDR3 length equals 17 residues. Trimming removed 3 bases from V and 4 bases from J, with 21 bases in between. The CDR3 DNA follows: TGTGCCAGCAGTTTCATCCCGCTCCAGGGCTTCGGCTATGGCTACACCTTC. Translated, it gives CASSFIPLQGFGYGYTF.

The V gene is TRBV30, the J gene TRBJ2-7; tentative D call: TRBD2 (6 bases). The V gene's germline CDR1 is GTSNPN and CDR2 SVGIG (reference sequence). The CDR3 has 14 amino acids. With 2 bases removed from V and 3 bases from J, the gap between germline ends came to 14 bases. The CDR3 region has the DNA TGTGCCTGGAGTCCACAACATAGCGGCTACGAGCAGTACTTC. It is translated as CAWSPQHSGYEQYF.

This CDR3 reads CASSQASGGYYEQYF. In DNA, the CDR3 is TGTGCCAGCAGCCAAGCTAGCGGGGGTTACTACGAGCAGTACTTC. The rearrangement uses TRBV3-1 (or the pseudogene TRBV3-2) and TRBJ2-7; 10 nucleotides align to TRBD2. Germline lookup yields CDR1 LGHDT and CDR2 YNNKEL (reference sequence). The CDR3 totals 15 residues. V lost 1 base, J lost 3 bases, and 3 bases stayed unmatched.

The V call is TRBV5-1, the J call TRBJ2-5; TRBD2 matches 16 bases. The CDR3 totals 15 residues. Germline CDR1 is SGHRS and CDR2 is YFSETQ. After removal of 4 bases from V and 9 bases from J, the junction contained 6 bases not matched to a gene. The CDR3 here is CASSRTGTSGGAQYF. In DNA, the CDR3 is TGCGCCAGCAGCCGGACCGGGACTAGCGGGGGGGCCCAGTACTTC. The full variable domain, its missing parts supplied by reference TRBV5-1 and TRBJ2-5, is KAGVTQTPRYLIKTRGQQVTLSCSPISGHRSVSWYQQTPGQGLQFLFEYFSETQRNKGNFPGRFSGRQFSNSRSEMNVSTLELGDSALYLCASSRTGTSGGAQYFGPGTRLLVL.

The genes are TRBV2 and TRBJ2-7; 7 nucleotides match TRBD1. Per germline, CDR1 SNHLY and CDR2 FYNNEI. This CDR3 is built from 14 residues. Losses at the gene ends were 8 bases for V and 2 bases for J; bases not matched to a gene: 9. CDR3 amino acids: CASRRGTATYEQYF. The CDR3 coding sequence is TGTGCCAGCCGGCGAGGGACAGCTACCTACGAGCAGTACTTC.

The chain joins TRBV20-1 to TRBJ2-5; 8 bases are shared with TRBD2. CDR1 and CDR2 (germline): DFQATT, SNEGSKA (reference sequence). V shed 3 bases, J shed 7 bases, and the junction held 7 bases outside the gene matches. The CDR3 spans 13 residues. CDR3 bases: TGCAGTGCTAGTCTCGGTCTAGCGGGGACCCAGTACTTC. It is translated as CSASLGLAGTQYF.